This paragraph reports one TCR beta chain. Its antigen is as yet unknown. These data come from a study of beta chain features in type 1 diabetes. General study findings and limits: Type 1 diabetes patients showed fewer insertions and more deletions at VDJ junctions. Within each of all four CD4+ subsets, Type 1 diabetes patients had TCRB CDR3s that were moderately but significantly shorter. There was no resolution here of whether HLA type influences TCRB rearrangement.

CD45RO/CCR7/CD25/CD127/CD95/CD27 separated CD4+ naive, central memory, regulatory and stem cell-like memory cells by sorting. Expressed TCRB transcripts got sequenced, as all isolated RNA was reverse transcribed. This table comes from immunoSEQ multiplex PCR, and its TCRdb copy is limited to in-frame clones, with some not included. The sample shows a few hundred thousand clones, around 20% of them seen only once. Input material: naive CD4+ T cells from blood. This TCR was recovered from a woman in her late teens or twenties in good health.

CDR3 protein: CASSVDRGPDTQYF. CDR3 in DNA: TGTGCCAGCAGCGTAGATCGTGGCCCAGATACGCAGTATTTT. The rearrangement uses TRBV9 and TRBJ2-3; no reliable D call. Germline loops: CDR1 SGDLS, CDR2 YYNGEE. There are 14 residues in the CDR3. V lost 0 bases to trimming and J lost 4 bases, with 9 bases between them.